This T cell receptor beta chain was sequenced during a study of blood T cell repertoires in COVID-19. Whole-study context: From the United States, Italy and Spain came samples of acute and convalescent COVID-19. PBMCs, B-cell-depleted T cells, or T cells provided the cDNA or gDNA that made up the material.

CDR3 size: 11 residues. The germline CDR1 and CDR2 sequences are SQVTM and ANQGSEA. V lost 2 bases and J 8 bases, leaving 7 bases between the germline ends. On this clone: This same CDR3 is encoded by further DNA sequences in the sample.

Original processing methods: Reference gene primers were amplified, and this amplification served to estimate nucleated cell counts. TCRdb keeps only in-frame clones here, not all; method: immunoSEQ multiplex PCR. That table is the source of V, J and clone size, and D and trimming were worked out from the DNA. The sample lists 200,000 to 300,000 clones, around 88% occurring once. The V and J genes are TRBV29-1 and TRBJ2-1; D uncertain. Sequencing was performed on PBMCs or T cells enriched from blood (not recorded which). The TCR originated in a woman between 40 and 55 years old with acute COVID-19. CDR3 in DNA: TGCAGCGTTGAACTGCGCGATGAGCAGTTCTTC. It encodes CSVELRDEQFF.